What follows are 32 T cell receptor beta chains derived from one specimen sequenced in a study of blood T cell repertoires in COVID-19. The repertoire was sequenced with immunoSEQ multiplex PCR; TCRdb's copy has only in-frame clones and lacks some. The top ten hold around 2.2% of the sample, which has a few hundred thousand clones, 75% to 90% seen once. What was sequenced was PBMCs or T cells enriched from blood (not recorded which). Every receptor here comes from a man aged 30-40 years who had recovered from COVID-19.

This chain joins TRBV18 and TRBJ2-2, with D maybe TRBD1 (6 bases). CDR1 is KGHSH and CDR2 is LQKENI in the germline V gene. The CDR3 contains 15 residues. Trimming pared 3 bases from V and 3 bases from J, leaving 11 bases between. The CDR3 nucleotides are TGTGCCAGCTCACCGAGACAGGTGGACACCGGGGAGCTGTTTTTT. Its translation is CASSPRQVDTGELFF.

The chain couples TRBV5-1 to TRBJ2-2; TRBD1 matches 9 bases. The CDR3 loop spans 15 amino acids. The V and J ends lost 2 bases and 5 bases, in that order; junction bases with no gene match: 4. The germline CDR1 and CDR2 sequences are SGHRS and YFSETQ. The CDR3 nucleotides read TGCGCCAGCAGCTTACGACAGGGGGTGACCGGGGAGCTGTTTTTT. This encodes CASSLRQGVTGELFF.

The gene calls are TRBV21-1 and TRBJ2-7; the D call TRBD1 from the table was never checked on the DNA. TRBV21-1 is marked as a pseudogene. CDR3 size: 15 residues. This CDR3 reads CASSSLTGALYEQYF. Here the CDR3 DNA reads TGTGCCAGCAGCTCGTTGACAGGGGCTCTATACGAGCAGTACTTC.

The chain carries TRBV5-1 and TRBJ2-5; perhaps TRBD2 as D (6 bases). Germline V gene data show CDR1 as SGHRS and CDR2 as YFSETQ. V was pared by 7 bases and J by 3 bases, with 19 bases between. The CDR3 sequence is 15 residues long. CDR3 sequence: CASAPGVVAEETQYF. DNA for the CDR3: TGCGCCAGCGCCCCGGGGGTGGTGGCAGAAGAGACCCAGTACTTC.

CDR3 coding DNA: TGTGCCAGCAGCAAAGCGGTCGACAGGGGCAATGGCTACACCTTC. Amino acid sequence: CASSKAVDRGNGYTF. The rearrangement uses TRBV21-1 and TRBJ1-2; the table names TRBD1, a call not compared with the DNA. TRBV21-1 is shown as a pseudogene. The CDR3 spans 15 residues.

This clone was detected only once. The rearrangement uses TRBV19 and TRBJ1-3; a possible D gene is TRBD1 (6 bases). Germline V gene lookup returns CDR1 LNHDA and CDR2 SQIVND (reference sequence). CDR3 length equals 16 residues. With 6 bases removed from V and 7 bases from J, the gap between germline ends came to 22 bases. CDR3 coding DNA: TGTGCCAGTAGCCGATACAGGGCCGCCAAGCTCAACACCATATATTTT. Its protein product is CASSRYRAAKLNTIYF.

The V gene is TRBV9, the J gene TRBJ1-4; tentative D call: TRBD1 (6 bases). There are 15 residues in the CDR3. Germline values: CDR1 SGDLS, CDR2 YYNGEE. V was cut by 0 bases and J by 5 bases, with 11 bases left in between. CDR3 bases: TGTGCCAGCAGCGTAGTCGGGGGGCAGAATGAAAAACTGTTTTTT. Its protein is CASSVVGGQNEKLFF.

The chain joins TRBV19 to TRBJ1-2, with D possibly TRBD1 on 6 matching bases. Per the germline V gene, CDR1 is LNHDA and CDR2 is SQIVND (reference sequence). Trimming pared 10 bases from V and 0 bases from J, leaving 12 bases between. The CDR3 covers 13 residues. DNA for the CDR3: TGTGCCACCCGAGGGGGATCTAACTATGGCTACACCTTC. It is translated as CATRGGSNYGYTF.

The chain couples TRBV19 to TRBJ2-3, with D uncertain. Germline V gene lookup returns CDR1 LNHDA and CDR2 SQIVND (reference sequence). V shed 7 bases and J shed 4 bases, with 21 bases lying between them. The CDR3 loop spans 16 amino acids. The CDR3 protein is CASTTMWPPSSDTQYF. For the CDR3, the DNA is TGTGCCAGTACCACCATGTGGCCCCCCTCATCAGATACGCAGTATTTT.

The chain combines TRBV6-5 with TRBJ1-3; D not certain. Germline CDR1 is MNHEY and CDR2 is SVGAGI. The CDR3 has 14 amino acids. V was cut by 0 bases and J by 4 bases, with 7 bases left in between. The CDR3 DNA reads TGTGCCAGCAGTTACTCTTCGTTGGGAAACACCATATATTTT. It translates to CASSYSSLGNTIYF.

This clone was picked up one time. This chain connects TRBV7-3 to TRBJ2-3, with 8 nucleotides matching TRBD1. The CDR3 loop spans 15 amino acids. Germline CDR1 reads SGHTA; CDR2 reads FQGTGA. V lost 1 base to trimming and J lost 4 bases; unmatched junction nucleotides: 4. The CDR3 DNA reads as TGTGCCAGCAGCTTAAGGCAGGGGGCGGCAGATACGCAGTATTTT. Its protein product is CASSLRQGAADTQYF.

In its sample, this clone was seen a few times. The genes are TRBV6-6 and TRBJ1-3, with D perhaps TRBD1 (6 bases). Germline lookup yields CDR1 MNHNY and CDR2 SVGAGI (reference sequence). With 2 bases removed from V and 0 bases from J, the gap between germline ends came to 11 bases. This CDR3 is 16 amino acids long. The CDR3 DNA reads TGTGCCAGCAGTTACGGGGGGGGGCACTCTGGAAACACCATATATTTT. It codes for CASSYGGGHSGNTIYF.

This chain links TRBV27 with TRBJ2-7; possible D gene TRBD1, 6 bases. V was cut by 5 bases and J by 3 bases, with 11 bases left in between. The CDR3 runs 13 residues. Germline V CDR1 and CDR2: MNHEY, SMNVEV (reference sequence). The CDR3 is CASSQGPLYEQYF. The CDR3 nucleotides read TGTGCCAGCAGTCAGGGGCCACTCTACGAGCAGTACTTC.

The rearrangement links TRBV7-2 to TRBJ2-1, with TRBD1 matching 8 bases. The ends lost 2 bases at V and 6 bases at J; junction bases unmatched: 6. The CDR3 has 15 residues. The germline CDR1 and CDR2 sequences are SGHTA and FQGNSA. This chain's CDR3 is CASSLPGGPFNEQFF. The CDR3 DNA follows: TGTGCCAGCAGCTTACCAGGGGGCCCGTTCAATGAGCAGTTCTTC.

The chain combines TRBV6-5 with TRBJ1-5; 12 bases map to TRBD1. Germline V gene sequence: CDR1 MNHEY, CDR2 SVGAGI. The trim removed 6 bases at V and 7 bases at J, leaving 4 bases unmatched. The CDR3 spans 14 residues. The CDR3 loop reads CASRGQGARQPQHF. The CDR3 bases are TGTGCCAGCAGGGGACAGGGGGCTCGCCAGCCCCAGCATTTT.

This clone has just one count. The rearrangement links TRBV7-8 to TRBJ2-7, with TRBD1 as a possible D gene (7 bases). The V end was cut by 4 bases, the J end by 0 bases, with 22 bases between. CDR1 SGHVS and CDR2 FQNEAQ come from the germline V gene. The CDR3 sequence is 18 residues long. The CDR3: CASSSLKGASASSYEQYF. The CDR3 DNA reads as TGTGCCAGCAGCTCCTTAAAGGGGGCTAGCGCCAGCTCCTACGAGCAGTACTTC.

This chain's CDR3 is CASSPDGMNTEAFF. Written as DNA, the CDR3 is TGTGCCAGCAGCCCTGACGGGATGAACACTGAAGCTTTCTTT. V usage is TRBV27 and J usage is TRBJ1-1, with no clear D. The germline V and J ends were trimmed by 6 bases and 0 bases, with 11 bases remaining between them. The V gene's germline CDR1 is MNHEY and CDR2 SMNVEV (reference sequence). The CDR3 totals 14 residues.

The chain is built from TRBV10-2 and TRBJ1-6, with 10 bases matching TRBD1. The CDR3 runs 17 residues. J lost 2 bases, V lost 6 bases, and 7 bases had no gene match. From germline, CDR1 is WSHSY and CDR2 SAAADI. This chain's CDR3 is CASRDRGGLAYNSPLHF. Written as DNA, the CDR3 is TGCGCCAGCAGGGACAGGGGGGGGTTGGCCTATAATTCACCCCTCCACTTT.

CDR3 bases: TGTGCCACCAGTGAGTCCTCGGAGGTTAGGCAGTACTTC. Its translation is CATSESSEVRQYF. The chain has TRBV24-1 and TRBJ2-7; a weak D match, TRBD2 (5 bases). Germline-derived CDR1 and CDR2 are KGHDR and SFDVKD. CDR3 length equals 13 residues. V lost 4 bases, J lost 9 bases, and 15 bases lay in between.

The chain recombines TRBV5-1 with TRBJ2-3; D perhaps matches TRBD2 (6 bases). V was clipped by 3 bases and J by 2 bases, with 13 bases between them. The CDR3 runs 15 residues. Germline V gene data show CDR1 as SGHRS and CDR2 as YFSETQ. This CDR3 reads CASSWDWGNTDTQYF. The CDR3 bases are TGCGCCAGCAGCTGGGACTGGGGGAACACAGATACGCAGTATTTT.

This clone was seen a single time. The chain is built from TRBV7-2 and TRBJ1-5; D not resolved. Trimming cost V 1 base and J 4 bases, with 8 bases left between them. CDR1 and CDR2 (germline): SGHTA, FQGNSA. There are 14 residues in the CDR3. CDR3 DNA sequence: TGTGCCAGCAGCTTAGGGACTGTGAATCAGCCCCAGCATTTT. It translates to CASSLGTVNQPQHF.

V gene TRBV27 combines with J gene TRBJ2-5; 9 bases fit TRBD1. Germline CDR1 reads MNHEY; CDR2 reads SMNVEV (reference sequence). The J segment lost 1 base and the V segment lost 5 bases, leaving 8 bases of the junction unmatched. The CDR3 sequence is 16 residues long. The CDR3 bases are TGTGCCAGCAGTCCGAGGGACAGGGTATTCCAAGAGACCCAGTACTTC. Amino acid sequence: CASSPRDRVFQETQYF.

This sequence joins TRBV15 and TRBJ1-2; 7 bases match TRBD1. Germline V gene lookup returns CDR1 LNHNV and CDR2 YYDKDF (reference sequence). The CDR3 sequence is 17 residues long. The junction had 10 bases not matched to a gene; V was cut back by 2 bases and J by 1 base. The DNA for the CDR3 is TGTGCCACCAGCAGACCCCACCCGGGACAGAATAACTATGGCTACACCTTC. This sequence encodes CATSRPHPGQNNYGYTF.

V usage is TRBV30 and J usage is TRBJ2-5; TRBD1 matches 7 bases. This CDR3 comprises 13 residues. Germline V gene data show CDR1 as GTSNPN and CDR2 as SVGIG (reference sequence). Trimming took 4 bases from V and 2 from J; bases not matched to a gene: 4. The CDR3 coding sequence is TGTGCCTGGAAATGGGACAGACAAGAGACCCAGTACTTC. Protein product: CAWKWDRQETQYF.

V gene TRBV6-5 combines with J gene TRBJ1-4; D is possibly TRBD1 (6 bases). CDR1 and CDR2 (germline): MNHEY, SVGAGI. V was cut by 9 bases and J by 1 base, with 15 bases left in between. The length of the CDR3 is 15 residues. CDR3 residues: CASTTGGGTNEKLFF. The CDR3, as DNA: TGTGCCAGTACTACGGGGGGCGGAACTAATGAAAAACTGTTTTTT.

DNA of the CDR3: TGCGCCAGCAGCACTACAGGGATTGTGAGCAATCAGCCCCAGCATTTT. Protein product: CASSTTGIVSNQPQHF. The chain carries TRBV5-1 and TRBJ1-5, with a possible D match to TRBD1 (6 bases). The germline gives CDR1 SGHRS, CDR2 YFSETQ. Trimming pared 4 bases from V and 1 base from J, leaving 15 bases between. CDR3 size: 16 residues.

The chain links TRBV29-1 to TRBJ2-1, with TRBD1 matching 10 bases. In germline, CDR1 is SQVTM, CDR2 ANQGSEA. The CDR3 length is 16 residues. With V trimmed by 2 bases and J by 3 bases, 7 bases remained unmatched. This chain's CDR3 is CSVEMTGGFYYNEQFF. In DNA, the CDR3 is TGCAGCGTTGAAATGACAGGGGGCTTTTACTACAATGAGCAGTTCTTC.

The V and J genes are TRBV6-5 and TRBJ1-5, with 11 bases that match TRBD1. The J segment lost 7 bases and the V segment lost 5 bases, leaving 4 bases of the junction unmatched. CDR1 and CDR2 (germline): MNHEY, SVGAGI. The CDR3 has 14 amino acids. The CDR3 spells CASSRTGGRQPQHF. The CDR3 DNA is TGTGCCAGCAGTCGGACAGGGGGCAGGCAGCCCCAGCATTTT.

Turning to this clone: Relative to the germline gene, one junction end is altered; a read error may explain this. The chain carries TRBV6-1 and TRBJ1-2, with 7 positions matching TRBD1. The CDR3 length is 13 residues. CDR1 is MNHNS, CDR2 SASEGT, per germline. DNA for the CDR3: TGTGCCAGCAGAGAAGGGGGCAACTATGGCTACACCTTC. As protein: CASREGGNYGYTF.

This clone was detected only once. V gene TRBV6-1 combines with J gene TRBJ2-3; D ambiguous. The V gene's germline CDR1 is MNHNS and CDR2 SASEGT. Between the trimmed V and J ends, which lost 2 bases and 4 bases, there was a span of 7 bases. The CDR3 spans 13 residues. The CDR3 here is CASSELAADTQYF. The DNA of the CDR3 is TGTGCCAGCAGTGAATTAGCCGCAGATACGCAGTATTTT.

The chain's CDR3 is CASSLVFGRINQETQYF. The CDR3 nucleotides read TGTGCCAGCAGCTTAGTATTTGGCAGGATCAACCAAGAGACCCAGTACTTC. This chain joins TRBV7-6 and TRBJ2-5; D ambiguous. Trimming pared 1 base from V and 0 bases from J, leaving 15 bases between. This CDR3 contains 17 residues. CDR1 SGHVS and CDR2 FNYEAQ come from the germline V gene.

The chain joins TRBV25-1 to TRBJ1-1; TRBD1 is a possible D gene (5 bases). V was clipped by 2 bases and J by 5 bases, with 12 bases between them. The CDR3 loop spans 14 amino acids. The germline gives CDR1 MGHDK, CDR2 SYGVNS. The CDR3 DNA is TGTGCCAGCAGTGAACGCATCAGGGATACTGAAGCTTTCTTT. Amino acids: CASSERIRDTEAFF. The full variable domain, in which reference TRBV25-1 and TRBJ1-1 provide the parts outside the CDR3, is EADIYQTPRYLVIGTGKKITLECSQTMGHDKMYWYQQDPGMELHLIHYSYGVNSTEKGDLSSESTVSRIRTEHFPLTLESARPSHTSQYLCASSERIRDTEAFFGQGTRLTVV.